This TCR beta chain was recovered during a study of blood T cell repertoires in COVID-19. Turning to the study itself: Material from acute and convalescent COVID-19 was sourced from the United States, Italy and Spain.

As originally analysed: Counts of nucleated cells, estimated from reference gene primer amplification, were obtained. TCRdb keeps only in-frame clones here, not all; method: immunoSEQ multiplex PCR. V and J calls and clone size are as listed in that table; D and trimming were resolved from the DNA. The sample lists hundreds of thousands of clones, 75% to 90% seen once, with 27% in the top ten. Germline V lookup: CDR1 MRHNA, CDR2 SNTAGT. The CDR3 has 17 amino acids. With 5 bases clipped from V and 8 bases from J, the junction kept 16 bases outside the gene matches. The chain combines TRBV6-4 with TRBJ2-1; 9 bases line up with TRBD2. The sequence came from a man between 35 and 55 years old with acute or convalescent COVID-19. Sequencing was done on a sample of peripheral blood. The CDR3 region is CASSHFRGGRVFDEQFF. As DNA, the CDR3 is TGTGCCAGCAGTCATTTCCGAGGCGGGAGGGTATTCGATGAGCAGTTCTTC.